This T cell receptor beta chain is from a study of blood T cell repertoires in COVID-19. The assay was immunoSEQ multiplex PCR, and TCRdb's table has in-frame clones only and misses some. The data show a few hundred thousand clones, with approximately 80% seen just once and roughly 4.5% held by the top ten. Germline loops: CDR1 SGDLS, CDR2 YYNGEE. The CDR3 covers 15 residues. V shed 4 bases and J 4 bases; nucleotides not matched to a gene: 8. Participants came from some 23 US areas, aged about 18 to 89 years. The genes are TRBV9 and TRBJ1-1, with 9 bases lining up with TRBD1. Source material: PBMCs or T cells enriched from blood (not recorded which). This receptor was obtained from a man aged 25-45 years with acute COVID-19. CDR3 nucleotides: TGTGCCAGCAGCCCTTCCACAGGGGGCGTCACTGAAGCTTTCTTT. Translating it yields CASSPSTGGVTEAFF.